The clone carrying this TCR beta chain was counted only a few times. This specimen comes from a study of T cells after yellow fever vaccination. The CDR3 length is 15 residues. Germline lookup yields CDR1 SGHRS and CDR2 YFSETQ. With 4 bases clipped from V and 1 base from J, the junction kept 7 bases outside the gene matches. TCRdb redid the calling of the 5' RACE reads with MiXCR, one entry per CDR3 protein. The sample lists around 350,000 distinct CDR3 sequences, 9.5% to 13% occurring once. Sequencing used PBMCs, obtained on the day of the first yellow fever vaccination. The source is a man aged 18 to 30 who received the YFV17D yellow fever vaccine. The chain combines TRBV5-1 with TRBJ2-7; 8 positions match TRBD2. CDR3 nucleotides: TGCGCCAGCAGCGGAACGGGGGGGAGGTCCTACGAGCAGTACTTC. Encoded protein: CASSGTGGRSYEQYF. The variable domain in full, with the rest retrieved from reference TRBV5-1 and TRBJ2-7, is KAGVTQTPRYLIKTRGQQVTLSCSPISGHRSVSWYQQTPGQGLQFLFEYFSETQRNKGNFPGRFSGRQFSNSRSEMNVSTLELGDSALYLCASSGTGGRSYEQYFGPGTRLTVT.